This passage covers 4 T cell receptor beta chains from one sample sequenced in a study of cytomegalovirus exposure and HLA in healthy donors. PCR was performed using 60 Vbeta and 13 Jbeta primers. Profiled with immunoSEQ multiplex PCR; TCRdb holds only in-frame clones, not every one. The repertoire holds 150,000 to 180,000 clones, with over 70% as singletons. The material sequenced was PBMCs. The origin of the receptors is a young man in good health and CMV-seronegative.

The chain combines TRBV4-3 with TRBJ2-1, with 8 bases aligning to TRBD2. The ends lost 0 bases at V and 10 bases at J; junction bases unmatched: 8. CDR1 is LGHNA and CDR2 is YSLEER in the germline V gene. The CDR3 loop spans 15 amino acids. CDR3 sequence reads: CASSQDGTSGGEQFF. In nucleotides, the CDR3 is TGCGCCAGCAGCCAAGACGGGACTAGTGGCGGGGAGCAGTTCTTC.

CDR3 coding DNA: TGTGCCAGCAGTCTCTCACAGGGGAGCAATCAGCCCCAGCATTTT. Its protein is CASSLSQGSNQPQHF. The chain is built from TRBV7-9 and TRBJ1-5, with TRBD1 matching over 7 bases. Germline assignment: CDR1 SEHNR and CDR2 FQNEAQ (reference sequence). V lost 6 bases to trimming and J lost 1 base; unmatched junction nucleotides: 6. This CDR3 has 15 amino acids.

The chain carries TRBV7-9 and TRBJ1-1; 9 bases line up with TRBD1. Germline CDR1 reads SEHNR; CDR2 reads FQNEAQ (reference sequence). V dropped 1 base and J dropped 9; count of bases not matched to a gene: 3. This CDR3 is 13 amino acids long. In DNA form, the CDR3 reads TGTGCCAGCAGCTTAGGACAGGGGGAGAAAGCTTTCTTT. Translation gives CASSLGQGEKAFF.

CDR3 amino acids: CASSPRPGGEQYF. In DNA, the CDR3 is TGTGCCAGCAGCCCCCGGCCTGGAGGGGAGCAGTACTTC. The chain has TRBV11-3 and TRBJ2-7, with D possibly TRBD2 on 6 matching bases. The V end was cut by 5 bases, the J end by 7 bases, with 15 bases between. This CDR3 comprises 13 residues. The germline CDR1 and CDR2 sequences are SGHNT and YENEEA.